One and the same sample provided the 26 T cell receptor beta chains below, sequenced in a study of blood T cell repertoires in COVID-19. Sequenced by immunoSEQ multiplex PCR; TCRdb stores in-frame clones only, minus some. The sample contains a few hundred thousand clones, 88% of which appear only once. The sequenced sample consisted of PBMCs or T cells enriched from blood (not recorded which). Receptors originate from a woman in her late teens or twenties who had recovered from COVID-19.

The V and J genes are TRBV7-3 and TRBJ1-2; tentative D call: TRBD1 (5 bases). V shed 2 bases and J shed 4 bases, with 11 bases lying between them. This CDR3 is built from 14 residues. The germline V gene has CDR1 SGHTA and CDR2 FQGTGA. The CDR3 region is CASSLGQGIYGYTF. CDR3 DNA: TGTGCCAGCAGCTTAGGGCAGGGTATCTATGGCTACACCTTC. Full variable domain (missing parts from reference TRBV7-3 and TRBJ1-2): GAGVSQTPSNKVTEKGKYVELRCDPISGHTALYWYRQSLGQGPEFLIYFQGTGAADDSGLPNDRFFAVRPEGSVSTLKIQRTERGDSAVYLCASSLGQGIYGYTFGSGTRLTVV.

This clone showed up just once. The V and J genes are TRBV10-3 and TRBJ1-2, with 7 bases lining up with TRBD1. The junction had 19 bases not matched to a gene; V was cut back by 7 bases and J by 8 bases. CDR3 length equals 16 residues. Germline loops: CDR1 ENHRY, CDR2 SYGVKD. DNA of the CDR3: TGTGCCATCAACGCCCCGACAGGGTACAGGGGAGTGGGCTACACCTTC. Encoded protein: CAINAPTGYRGVGYTF.

The rearrangement joins TRBV18 to TRBJ1-3; 10 bases align to TRBD1. The CDR3 consists of 16 residues. The junction had 10 bases not matched to a gene; V was cut back by 8 bases and J by 3 bases. Looked up from germline, CDR1 is KGHSH and CDR2 is LQKENI. The CDR3 region is CASQADRGRDGNTIYF. The CDR3 DNA sequence: TGTGCCAGCCAAGCCGACAGGGGGCGAGATGGAAACACCATATATTTT.

The chain uses TRBV7-3 and TRBJ2-1; 7 bases are shared with TRBD2. The CDR3 runs 18 residues. CDR1 SGHTA and CDR2 FQGTGA come from the germline V gene. The trim removed 0 bases at V and 5 bases at J, leaving 13 bases unmatched. The DNA of the CDR3 is TGTGCCAGCAGCTTAACCTCCCGGTATGGGGGGGGTCACAATGAGCAGTTCTTC. Translating gives CASSLTSRYGGGHNEQFF.

The chain joins TRBV27 to TRBJ1-5, with a weak D call TRBD1 (5 bases). V was trimmed by 0 bases and J by 3 bases, leaving 9 bases between them. Germline V lookup: CDR1 MNHEY, CDR2 SMNVEV (reference sequence). The CDR3 extends over 15 amino acids. CDR3 residues: CASSLSGQTNQPQHF. The CDR3 nucleotides are TGTGCCAGCAGTTTATCGGGGCAAACCAATCAGCCCCAGCATTTT.

This chain joins TRBV11-3 and TRBJ2-3; perhaps TRBD2 as D (6 bases). Per the germline V gene, CDR1 is SGHNT and CDR2 is YENEEA. The CDR3 loop spans 15 amino acids. V lost 4 bases, J lost 4 bases, and 15 bases lay in between. The CDR3 bases are TGTGCCAGCAGCTCTCCGACTTGGGGGGCAGATACGCAGTATTTT. Translated, it gives CASSSPTWGADTQYF.

This rearrangement joins TRBV6-5 to TRBJ1-6; D is ambiguous. V was shortened by 5 bases and J by 8 bases, with 10 bases between the two germline ends. In germline, CDR1 is MNHEY, CDR2 SVGAGI. This CDR3 has 13 amino acids. CDR3 loop: CASSPVPHSPLHF. The CDR3 DNA reads TGTGCCAGCAGTCCCGTCCCTCATTCACCCCTCCACTTT.

The genes are TRBV7-2 and TRBJ2-5; the match to TRBD1 covers 7 bases. Germline V gene sequence: CDR1 SGHTA, CDR2 FQGNSA. V lost 8 bases to trimming and J lost 4 bases; unmatched junction nucleotides: 13. This CDR3 has 15 amino acids. The CDR3 sequence is CASRLGQRSAETQYF. Written as DNA, the CDR3 is TGTGCCAGCCGATTGGGACAGCGTTCCGCAGAGACCCAGTACTTC.

V is TRBV30 and J is TRBJ2-3, with unresolved D. The CDR3 loop spans 12 amino acids. V lost 5 bases, J lost 2 bases, and 8 bases lay in between. Germline V lookup: CDR1 GTSNPN, CDR2 SVGIG (reference sequence). Written as DNA, the CDR3 is TGTGCCTGGTTCCGTGTCACAGATACGCAGTATTTT. Encoded protein: CAWFRVTDTQYF.

The chain uses TRBV29-1 and TRBJ1-2; 12 nucleotides align to TRBD1. The CDR3 sequence is 14 residues long. The junction had 8 bases not matched to a gene; V was cut back by 6 bases and J by 6 bases. Looked up from germline, CDR1 is SQVTM and CDR2 is ANQGSEA. The CDR3 DNA is TGCAGCGTCCTCAGGGGGACAGGGGGCAATGGCTACACCTTC. Amino acid sequence: CSVLRGTGGNGYTF.

The chain combines TRBV7-3 with TRBJ2-7, with 8 positions matching TRBD2. The J segment lost 0 bases and the V segment lost 5 bases, leaving 6 bases of the junction unmatched. The CDR3 has 15 residues. Per the germline V gene, CDR1 is SGHTA and CDR2 is FQGTGA. CDR3 residues: CASSRGGSFSYEQYF. The CDR3 DNA is TGTGCCAGCAGCCGCGGGGGGTCCTTCTCCTACGAGCAGTACTTC.

V is TRBV21-1 and J is TRBJ1-2; the D call TRBD1 from the table was never checked on the DNA. TRBV21-1 is described as a pseudogene. The length of the CDR3 is 15 residues. The CDR3, as DNA: TGTGCCAGCAGCTCGGGGCGGGGACAGTACCATGGCTACACCTTC. This encodes CASSSGRGQYHGYTF.

The V call is TRBV7-2, the J call TRBJ1-2; possibly TRBD1 for D (5 bases). The ends were cut back, 6 bases at V and 4 bases at J, with 18 bases in the middle. This CDR3 has 15 amino acids. Germline assignment: CDR1 SGHTA and CDR2 FQGNSA. This CDR3 is CASSWRGRAFYGYTF. The CDR3, as DNA: TGTGCCAGCAGTTGGAGGGGCCGAGCCTTCTATGGCTACACCTTC.

This chain connects TRBV2 to TRBJ2-1; 7 nucleotides align to TRBD2. CDR1 is SNHLY and CDR2 is FYNNEI in the germline V gene. There are 15 residues in the CDR3. Trimming at V came to 7 bases and at J to 9 bases, leaving 15 bases not matched to a gene. For the CDR3, the DNA is TGTGCCAGCACTGCCCAACGCGGGAGCGCACTTGAGCAGTTCTTC. Protein sequence: CASTAQRGSALEQFF.

This rearrangement joins TRBV27 to TRBJ1-4, with D possibly TRBD1 on 5 matching bases. This CDR3 spans 15 amino acids. Germline CDR1 reads MNHEY; CDR2 reads SMNVEV (reference sequence). Trimming shortened V by 1 base and J by 8 bases, and 14 bases separated the two germline ends. DNA of the CDR3: TGTGCCAGCAGTTTATGGGGCAGGGAGGGCGAAAAACTGTTTTTT. Protein product: CASSLWGREGEKLFF.

The rearrangement uses TRBV29-1 and TRBJ1-5, with 9 bases aligning to TRBD1. V gave up 3 bases and J gave up 1 base; unmatched junction bases: 1. This CDR3 is built from 14 residues. Looked up from germline, CDR1 is SQVTM and CDR2 is ANQGSEA. In nucleotides, the CDR3 is TGCAGCGTTGATGGGACAGGGAGCAATCAGCCCCAGCATTTT. This encodes CSVDGTGSNQPQHF.

J is TRBJ1-5 and V is TRBV7-9, with 7 nucleotides matching TRBD1. The CDR3 loop spans 15 amino acids. CDR1 and CDR2 from the germline V gene are SEHNR and FQNEAQ (reference sequence). Trimming cost V 5 bases and J 2 bases; bases outside gene matches: 6. The CDR3 protein is CASSPGDSGNQPQHF. CDR3 bases: TGTGCCAGCAGCCCCGGGGACAGCGGCAATCAGCCCCAGCATTTT.

The chain couples TRBV4-2 to TRBJ2-3; the D gene is possibly TRBD2 (6 bases). Between the trimmed V and J ends, which lost 0 bases and 4 bases, there was a span of 17 bases. Germline values: CDR1 LGHNA, CDR2 YNFKEQ. This CDR3 region has 17 residues. The CDR3 DNA sequence: TGTGCCAGCAGCCAAGATTACACGCTCGGAGGGGCAGATACGCAGTATTTT. This gives the protein CASSQDYTLGGADTQYF.

V and J are TRBV27 and TRBJ1-1, with a tentative D call TRBD1 (6 bases). This CDR3 has 16 amino acids. CDR1 is MNHEY, CDR2 SMNVEV, per germline (reference sequence). V was cut by 5 bases and J by 1 base, with 17 bases left in between. CDR3 coding DNA: TGTGCCAGCAGTCCCCCCCGGGGGGCTCCGAACACTGAAGCTTTCTTT. Translation gives CASSPPRGAPNTEAFF.

The J gene is TRBJ2-2, the V gene TRBV3-1 (or the pseudogene TRBV3-2), with D perhaps TRBD1 (6 bases). This CDR3 region has 19 residues. CDR1 and CDR2 from the germline V gene are LGHDT and YNNKEL (reference sequence). The V end lost 4 bases, the J end lost 0 bases, and 21 bases lay between the germline ends. The CDR3 DNA reads as TGTGCCAGCAGCCCGATGCCGGGACAATGGGACGCGAACACCGGGGAGCTGTTTTTT. The encoded protein is CASSPMPGQWDANTGELFF.

Notes on this clone: A junction end diverges from the germline sequence, so it may reflect a read error. The V and J genes are TRBV3-1 (or the pseudogene TRBV3-2) and TRBJ1-1, with D uncertain. The CDR3 loop spans 11 amino acids. Germline lookup yields CDR1 LGHDT and CDR2 YNNKEL (reference sequence). The CDR3 sequence: CASSQDLEVSF. The DNA for the CDR3 is TGTGCCAGCAGCCAAGACTTAGAAGTCTCGTTT.

The CDR3 sequence is CASSLQPSLDTQYF. Written as DNA, the CDR3 is TGTGCCAGCAGCTTACAACCTTCGTTAGATACGCAGTATTTT. The chain uses TRBV5-4 and TRBJ2-3; D uncertain. Per germline, CDR1 SGHNT and CDR2 YYREEE (reference sequence). V lost 2 bases and J 5 bases, leaving 12 bases between the germline ends. The CDR3 is 14 residues long.

The chain has TRBV5-1 and TRBJ1-6, with TRBD1 identical over 8 bases. Per germline, CDR1 SGHRS and CDR2 YFSETQ. With 3 bases clipped from V and 6 bases from J, the junction kept 8 bases outside the gene matches. The CDR3 consists of 16 residues. This CDR3 is CASSSLTGVGNSPLHF. The CDR3 nucleotides read TGCGCCAGCAGCTCTTTGACAGGGGTAGGTAATTCACCCCTCCACTTT.

V gene TRBV29-1 combines with J gene TRBJ1-3, with 9 nucleotides matching TRBD1. The CDR3 extends over 15 amino acids. Germline CDR1 is SQVTM and CDR2 is ANQGSEA. The J segment lost 6 bases and the V segment lost 4 bases, leaving 10 bases of the junction unmatched. DNA for the CDR3: TGCAGCGTTGTATCGCCGGGACAGGGCACAAACACCATATATTTT. It is translated as CSVVSPGQGTNTIYF.

This clone was detected once. The chain recombines TRBV27 with TRBJ1-6; D is unresolved. Looked up from germline, CDR1 is MNHEY and CDR2 is SMNVEV (reference sequence). Trimming removed 0 bases from V and 8 bases from J, with 17 bases in between. The CDR3 has 17 amino acids. CDR3 bases: TGTGCCAGCAGTTTATCGGTCGCCTTCGACGACTATTCACCCCTCCACTTT. The encoded protein is CASSLSVAFDDYSPLHF.

The V call is TRBV19, the J call TRBJ2-1, with D possibly matching TRBD1 (6 bases). Germline V lookup: CDR1 LNHDA, CDR2 SQIVND (reference sequence). The CDR3 contains 15 residues. V lost 3 bases, J lost 15 bases, and 24 bases lay in between. CDR3 amino acids: CASSIGFLIPTGMFF. The CDR3 region has the DNA TGTGCCAGTAGTATTGGATTCCTTATTCCCACAGGGATGTTCTTC.